This TCR beta chain was identified in a study of CD8+ T cells in alopecia areata. Note on this clone: Antigen unknown.

Extracted RNA was reverse transcribed into cDNA, the sequencing template. Data came from immunoSEQ multiplex PCR; TCRdb stores just in-frame clones and leaves some out. Of fewer than 200,000 clones in the sample, about 60% are singletons; the top ten hold around 12%. Findings of the study overall: Besides other cells, scalp samples also yield sequences of resident alphabeta T cells from normal skin. It was lesional scalp, especially alopecia totalis/universalis, that showed higher clonality than normal scalp. Relative to mice, TCR sharing across patients was less clear, a difference possibly HLA-related. Numerous clones, expanded in lesions, remained in scalp and blood during tofacitinib.

This CDR3 spans 12 amino acids. The germline CDR1 and CDR2 sequences are SSHAT and FNYEAQ (reference sequence). Trimming left V 4 bases short and J 6 bases short, with 6 bases between. As for treatment: oral pan-JAK inhibitor, 5-10 mg twice daily. This chain uses TRBV7-7 with TRBJ2-2; D remains unclear. Source: CD8+ T cells sorted from blood, taken at week 24, from a patient treated with tofacitinib. The TCR sequence derives from a human donor with alopecia areata. CDR3 protein: CASSSRAGELFF. CDR3 nucleotide sequence: TGTGCCAGCAGCTCAAGGGCCGGGGAGCTGTTTTTT.